This T cell receptor beta chain was retrieved from a study of blood T cell repertoires in COVID-19. On the study more broadly: Sites across the United States, Italy and Spain contributed samples from acute and convalescent COVID-19. The analysed material was cDNA or gDNA that came from T cells, B-cell-depleted T cells, or PBMCs.

Per the original data handling: Nucleated cell number was recorded as an estimate derived from reference gene primer amplification. Profiling relied on immunoSEQ multiplex PCR, and the TCRdb table lists in-frame clones only, not all of them. V and J calls and clone size are as listed in that table; D and trimming were resolved from the DNA. The data show roughly 80,000 clones, about four fifths seen once. This CDR3 is 14 amino acids long. Trimming stripped 4 bases from V and 5 bases from J, with 11 bases between. The germline V gene encodes CDR1 KGHSH and CDR2 LQKENI. The sequence was collected from a human donor in a cohort sampled during active COVID-19. The specimen was peripheral blood. The chain carries TRBV18 and TRBJ1-4; D possibly corresponds to TRBD1 (5 bases). As DNA, the CDR3 is TGTGCCAGCTCACGCAGGGTCATGAATGAAAAACTGTTTTTT. Its translation: CASSRRVMNEKLFF. The full variable domain, rest sourced from reference TRBV18 and TRBJ1-4, is NAGVMQNPRHLVRRRGQEARLRCSPMKGHSHVYWYRQLPEEGLKFMVYLQKENIIDESGMPKERFSAEFPKEGPSILRIQQVVRGDSAAYFCASSRRVMNEKLFFGSGTQLSVL.